The 15 T cell receptor beta chains below come from one sample, sequenced in a study of cytotoxic CD8 clonotypes in ibrutinib-treated CLL. The repertoire was sequenced with immunoSEQ multiplex PCR; TCRdb's copy has only in-frame clones and lacks some. In the table there are approximately 92,000 clones, 70% to 80% of which are singletons. This specimen was PBMCs, taken after 24 months of ibrutinib treatment. The receptor source for this set is a human donor with chronic lymphocytic leukemia.

The gene calls are TRBV7-6 and TRBJ1-1; 9 bases are a match to TRBD1. The CDR3 contains 16 residues. The ends lost 5 bases at V and 3 bases at J; junction bases unmatched: 10. CDR1 and CDR2 (germline): SGHVS, FNYEAQ. The CDR3 loop is CASSTDRGGGYTEAFF. CDR3 nucleotide sequence: TGTGCCAGCAGCACGGACAGGGGCGGAGGGTACACTGAAGCTTTCTTT.

This chain connects TRBV29-1 to TRBJ1-3; 7 nucleotides match TRBD1. Unmatched junction bases numbered 8, after V lost 4 bases and J lost 8 bases. CDR1 is SQVTM, CDR2 ANQGSEA, per germline. The CDR3 covers 13 residues. CDR3 bases: TGCAGCGTTGTTGAAAACAGGGGAGACACCATATATTTT. Translating it yields CSVVENRGDTIYF.

The CDR3 DNA follows: TGTGCCAGCAGCCCCCTCGAGCGGGGCTACTCCTACGAGCAGTACTTC. This translates into CASSPLERGYSYEQYF. The chain uses TRBV9 and TRBJ2-7; 7 nucleotides match TRBD2. The germline V gene has CDR1 SGDLS and CDR2 YYNGEE. The CDR3 is 16 residues long. The V gene end was trimmed by 4 bases and the J gene end by 0 bases; junction bases not matched to a gene: 10.

The J gene is TRBJ2-2, the V gene TRBV27; no clear D. The germline V gene encodes CDR1 MNHEY and CDR2 SMNVEV (reference sequence). The CDR3 spans 12 residues. V gave up 6 bases and J gave up 4 bases, with 6 bases separating them. The CDR3 region has the DNA TGTGCCAGCAGGTCGGTCACCGGGGAGCTGTTTTTT. Translation: CASRSVTGELFF.

This chain connects TRBV7-9 to TRBJ2-7; possible D gene TRBD2, 6 bases. The germline V gene has CDR1 SEHNR and CDR2 FQNEAQ (reference sequence). With 1 base removed from V and 5 bases from J, the gap between germline ends came to 12 bases. The CDR3 loop spans 14 amino acids. The DNA of the CDR3 is TGTGCCAGCAGCTTAGTTAGCGGAGTAAACGAGCAGTACTTC. It is translated as CASSLVSGVNEQYF.

This clone turned up a few times. The chain combines TRBV6-1 with TRBJ2-7, with D perhaps TRBD1 or TRBD2 (5 bases each). The CDR3 sequence is 15 residues long. Trimming removed 5 bases at V and 3 bases at J, with 17 bases between. CDR1 is MNHNS and CDR2 is SASEGT in the germline V gene. The DNA of the CDR3 is TGTGCCAGCAGTACTTCCCGGGACGAGGTCTACGAGCAGTACTTC. Translating gives CASSTSRDEVYEQYF.

The rearrangement uses TRBV18 and TRBJ2-1; weak D call: TRBD2 (7 bases). The germline V and J ends were trimmed by 0 bases and 6 bases, with 18 bases remaining between them. Per the germline V gene, CDR1 is KGHSH and CDR2 is LQKENI. The CDR3 has 17 amino acids. The CDR3 reads CASSPPYTGRVGNEQFF. The CDR3 region has the DNA TGTGCCAGCTCACCACCATACACAGGGAGGGTAGGCAATGAGCAGTTCTTC. The full variable domain, completed using reference TRBV18 and TRBJ2-1, is NAGVMQNPRHLVRRRGQEARLRCSPMKGHSHVYWYRQLPEEGLKFMVYLQKENIIDESGMPKERFSAEFPKEGPSILRIQQVVRGDSAAYFCASSPPYTGRVGNEQFFGPGTRLTVL.

The rearrangement links TRBV9 to TRBJ2-5; the match to TRBD2 covers 10 bases. Germline lookup yields CDR1 SGDLS and CDR2 YYNGEE. After removal of 2 bases from V and 2 bases from J, the junction contained 9 bases not matched to a gene. This CDR3 is 17 amino acids long. CDR3 sequence reads: CASSVGEAGGIQETQYF. CDR3 DNA: TGTGCCAGCAGCGTTGGGGAAGCGGGAGGGATACAAGAGACCCAGTACTTC.

The genes are TRBV15 and TRBJ2-5, with a weak D call TRBD1 (5 bases). V lost 0 bases, J lost 4 bases, and 12 bases lay in between. Germline V gives CDR1 LNHNV, CDR2 YYDKDF (reference sequence). CDR3 length: 15 amino acids. The CDR3 is CATSRDRDYGETQYF. The CDR3 DNA sequence: TGTGCCACCAGCAGAGACAGGGATTATGGAGAGACCCAGTACTTC.

The CDR3 loop reads CASKGGNEQFF. Here the CDR3 DNA reads TGTGCCAGCAAGGGTGGCAATGAGCAGTTCTTC. This chain links TRBV7-9 with TRBJ2-1; D ambiguous. Germline V lookup: CDR1 SEHNR, CDR2 FQNEAQ (reference sequence). V was trimmed by 7 bases and J by 6 bases, leaving 7 bases between them. The length of the CDR3 is 11 residues.

The chain has TRBV7-2 and TRBJ2-7; D may match TRBD1 or TRBD2 (5 bases each). The V gene's germline CDR1 is SGHTA and CDR2 FQGNSA. Trimming shortened V by 1 base and J by 4 bases, and 8 bases separated the two germline ends. The CDR3 sequence is 13 residues long. The CDR3 DNA reads TGTGCCAGCAGCTTAGGGGGGTATTACGAGCAGTACTTC. This gives the protein CASSLGGYYEQYF. Full variable domain (remainder filled in from reference TRBV7-2 and TRBJ2-7): GAGVSQSPSNKVTEKGKDVELRCDPISGHTALYWYRQSLGQGLEFLIYFQGNSAPDKSGLPSDRFSAERTGGSVSTLTIQRTQQEDSAVYLCASSLGGYYEQYFGPGTRLTVT.

The chain has TRBV6-6 and TRBJ1-2, with no clear D. The length of the CDR3 is 16 residues. Per the germline V gene, CDR1 is MNHNY and CDR2 is SVGAGI (reference sequence). With 0 bases removed from V and 0 bases from J, the gap between germline ends came to 11 bases. CDR3 protein: CASSYSRPLANYGYTF. CDR3 sequence (DNA): TGTGCCAGCAGTTACTCGAGACCTCTGGCTAACTATGGCTACACCTTC.

This sequence joins TRBV2 and TRBJ2-3, with 11 bases matching TRBD2. Germline V CDR1 and CDR2: SNHLY, FYNNEI. V was clipped by 6 bases and J by 0 bases; unmatched bases: 17. CDR3 length: 20 residues. CDR3 sequence reads: CASRGRERLAGSSSTDTQYF. CDR3 bases: TGTGCCAGCAGGGGGAGGGAGAGACTAGCGGGATCCTCTAGCACAGATACGCAGTATTTT. The entire variable domain, with the rest obtained from reference TRBV2 and TRBJ2-3, is as follows: EPEVTQTPSHQVTQMGQEVILRCVPISNHLYFYWYRQILGQKVEFLVSFYNNEISEKSEIFDDQFSVERPDGSNFTLKIRSTKLEDSAMYFCASRGRERLAGSSSTDTQYFGPGTRLTVL.

This sequence joins TRBV2 and TRBJ2-7; D is perhaps TRBD1 or TRBD2 (5 bases each). The CDR3 loop spans 13 amino acids. Germline V gene data show CDR1 as SNHLY and CDR2 as FYNNEI. The ends were cut back, 7 bases at V and 3 bases at J, with 13 bases in the middle. The CDR3 coding sequence is TGTGCCAGCACCCCGGGACGGCACTACGAGCAGTACTTC. It specifies CASTPGRHYEQYF.

The J gene is TRBJ1-4, the V gene TRBV6-4, with TRBD1 identical over 9 bases. This CDR3 has 15 residues. Trimming took 8 bases from V and 5 from J; bases not matched to a gene: 9. Germline V gene lookup returns CDR1 MRHNA and CDR2 SNTAGT. The CDR3 here is CASRKNGQGNEKLFF. CDR3 DNA: TGTGCCAGCCGAAAAAACGGACAGGGGAATGAAAAACTGTTTTTT.